A few counts support the clone carrying this T cell receptor (beta chain). The data belong to a study of type 1 regulatory T cells. Study information: T-allo10 is a Tr1-enriched, alloantigen-specific CD4 T cell product made in vitro.

TCRdb analysed the reads with MiXCR anew, one entry per CDR3 protein. Among 88,000 or so distinct CDR3 sequences, roughly 30% were seen once, and the ten largest hold approximately 2.2%. Looked up from germline, CDR1 is SGDLS and CDR2 is YYNGEE. CDR3 size: 18 residues. The trim removed 4 bases at V and 5 bases at J, leaving 19 bases unmatched. This clonotype was obtained from a human donor in good health. The V call is TRBV9, the J call TRBJ1-1; 8 positions agree with TRBD1. Sequenced sample: CD4+ T cells, either the whole sample or a sorted fraction (not recorded which). The CDR3 here is CASSPVGTGGFGRTEAFF. CDR3 sequence (DNA): TGTGCCAGCAGCCCGGTAGGGACAGGTGGTTTTGGAAGGACTGAAGCTTTCTTT.